This note documents a single T cell receptor beta chain sequence. The record originates from a study of blood T cell repertoires in COVID-19. Study context: Italy, Spain and the United States were the sources of the convalescent and acute COVID-19 samples.

Participant-given clinical history determined each cohort assignment. The data were produced by immunoSEQ multiplex PCR, yet TCRdb's version contains in-frame clones alone and is incomplete. The repertoire has approximately 140,000 clones, over 75% of them found once; the top ten carry 0.95% to 1.5%. Germline assignment: CDR1 MGHDK and CDR2 SYGVNS. Trimming removed 1 base from V and 6 bases from J; junction bases left unmatched: 6. There are 15 residues in the CDR3. The chain is built from TRBV25-1 and TRBJ2-7, with 10 bases identical to TRBD1. Sequenced material: PBMCs or T cells enriched from blood (not recorded which). The sequence was obtained from a woman in her twenties or thirties with acute COVID-19. The DNA of the CDR3 is TGTGCCAGCAGTGAATTGACAGGGGGCTTTTTCGAGCAGTACTTC. Translating gives CASSELTGGFFEQYF.